This is a list of T cell receptor beta chains from one sample in a study of Graves' ophthalmopathy and Graves' hyperthyroidism. In TCRdb, the multiplex PCR reads were re-called with MiXCR into one record per CDR3 protein. The sample contains some 370,000 distinct CDR3 sequences, about 18% of which appear only once. Sequenced input: peripheral blood. Every receptor here comes from an adult woman with stable Graves' hyperthyroidism. The CDR3 runs from the conserved cysteine through the conserved F or W. D genes are given only for firm matches. The size field is filled for only some rows; it gives once, few, many or a size class.

clone size	V gene	J gene	D gene	CDR3 protein	CDR3 DNA
NA	TRBV6-1	TRBJ2-7	NA	CASISVYEQYF	TGTGCCAGCATCTCGGTTTACGAGCAGTACTTC
NA	TRBV18	TRBJ2-7	TRBD2	CASSLSSGLAGAYEQYF	TGTGCCAGCTCACTATCGTCGGGACTAGCGGGAGCCTACGAGCAGTACTTC
many	TRBV7-9	TRBJ1-1	NA	CASSSKQGMNTEAFF	TGTGCCAGCAGCTCGAAACAGGGAATGAACACTGAAGCTTTCTTT
many	TRBV25-1	TRBJ2-7	TRBD1	CASRDRDLYEQYF	TGTGCCAGCAGGGACAGGGACCTCTACGAGCAGTACTTC
many	TRBV6-2/TRBV6-3	TRBJ2-4	NA	CASRKQGVTAKNIQYF	TGTGCCAGCAGAAAACAGGGAGTGACGGCCAAAAACATTCAGTACTTC
many	TRBV20-1	TRBJ1-6	TRBD1	CSARVQGAINSPLHF	TGCAGTGCTAGAGTACAGGGGGCGATTAATTCACCCCTCCACTTT
NA	TRBV12-3/TRBV12-4	TRBJ1-2	NA	CASRIQGNYGYTF	TGTGCCAGCAGAATACAGGGCAACTATGGCTACACCTTC
NA	TRBV6-2/TRBV6-3	TRBJ1-1	NA	CASSTLGAAEAFF	TGTGCCAGCAGTACCCTCGGGGCAGCTGAAGCTTTCTTT
many	TRBV12-3/TRBV12-4	TRBJ2-5	TRBD1	CARGLQGARRQETQYF	TGTGCCAGAGGTCTCCAGGGGGCAAGGCGGCAAGAGACCCAGTACTTC
NA	TRBV7-3	TRBJ1-1	NA	CASSLIEGTEAFF	TGTGCCAGCAGCTTAATAGAGGGGACTGAAGCTTTCTTT
many	TRBV29-1	TRBJ1-1	NA	CSVYLSANTEAFF	TGCAGCGTTTATCTTTCAGCGAACACTGAAGCTTTCTTT
many	TRBV6-5	TRBJ2-5	NA	CASAPPGLPETQYF	TGTGCCAGCGCCCCCCCGGGACTCCCCGAGACCCAGTACTTC
many	TRBV25-1	TRBJ2-7	TRBD1	CASSKNRGEQYF	TGTGCCAGCAGTAAAAACAGGGGCGAGCAGTACTTC
many	TRBV28	TRBJ1-6	TRBD1	CASSRQGGNSPLHF	TGTGCCAGCAGTAGACAGGGGGGTAATTCACCCCTCCACTTT
many	TRBV19	TRBJ2-4	TRBD1	CASSNPTGQGMSIQYF	TGTGCCAGTTCCAACCCCACGGGACAGGGGATGAGCATTCAGTACTTC
many	TRBV28	TRBJ2-5	TRBD2	CASSLGAGETQETQYF	TGTGCCAGCAGTTTAGGTGCGGGAGAGACCCAAGAGACCCAGTACTTC
few	TRBV18	TRBJ2-7	NA	CASSPTASRNEQYF	TGTGCCAGCTCACCGACGGCCTCTCGGAACGAGCAGTACTTC
many	TRBV9	TRBJ2-6	NA	CASSAPQGLTSGANVLTF	TGTGCCAGCAGCGCCCCCCAGGGACTGACCTCTGGGGCCAACGTCCTGACTTTC
many	TRBV5-1	TRBJ2-7	NA	CASSLGTQDRSSYEQYF	TGCGCCAGCAGCCTCGGGACACAAGATCGAAGCTCCTACGAGCAGTACTTC
many	TRBV28	TRBJ1-2	NA	CASSFVGGANYGYTF	TGTGCCAGCAGTTTTGTCGGGGGCGCGAACTATGGCTACACCTTC
few	TRBV6-2/TRBV6-3	TRBJ2-7	TRBD2	CASSRGLAAEQYF	TGTGCCAGCAGTAGGGGACTAGCTGCCGAGCAGTACTTC
NA	TRBV5-1	TRBJ2-5	TRBD2	CASSSGLDTPQETQYF	TGCGCCAGCAGCTCCGGACTAGATACTCCCCAAGAGACCCAGTACTTC
many	TRBV30	TRBJ1-6	NA	CAWRGNNSPLHF	TGTGCCTGGAGGGGGAATAATTCACCCCTCCACTTT
many	TRBV2	TRBJ1-1	TRBD1	CASSELTGIMSAEAFF	TGTGCCAGCAGTGAGCTGACAGGGATAATGTCCGCTGAAGCTTTCTTT
many	TRBV5-1	TRBJ1-2	TRBD1	CASSTGTGWSGYTF	TGCGCCAGCAGCACAGGGACAGGGTGGTCTGGCTACACCTTC
many	TRBV29-1	TRBJ1-1	NA	CSVGSGTGEWNTEAFF	TGCAGCGTTGGGAGCGGGACCGGAGAGTGGAACACTGAAGCTTTCTTT
NA	TRBV6-5	TRBJ1-2	NA	CASSPSAPRSGGYTF	TGTGCCAGCAGTCCCTCGGCTCCCCGCTCGGGTGGCTACACCTTC
few	TRBV7-9	TRBJ2-4	NA	CASSFPGNQLAKNIQYF	TGTGCCAGCAGCTTCCCCGGGAACCAGCTAGCCAAAAACATTCAGTACTTC
few	TRBV4-1	TRBJ2-7	NA	CASSRDSENEQYF	TGCGCCAGCAGCCGAGACTCGGAGAACGAGCAGTACTTC
many	TRBV27	TRBJ2-7	NA	CASSSPGLGPSYEQYF	TGTGCCAGCAGTTCTCCGGGACTTGGCCCGTCCTACGAGCAGTACTTC
many	TRBV28	TRBJ1-5	NA	CASRLNNQPQHF	TGTGCCAGCAGGCTCAATAATCAGCCCCAGCATTTT
many	TRBV6-2/TRBV6-3	TRBJ2-5	NA	CASSKQETQYF	TGTGCCAGCAGTAAACAAGAGACCCAGTACTTC
few	TRBV12-5	TRBJ2-6	NA	CASGLGQTGANVLTF	TGTGCTAGTGGCCTCGGACAGACTGGGGCCAACGTCCTGACTTTC
many	TRBV12-3/TRBV12-4	TRBJ2-3	NA	CASSSDRDTQYF	TGTGCCAGCAGCTCCGACAGGGATACGCAGTATTTT
many	TRBV18	TRBJ2-7	NA	CASPNTVRDEQYF	TGTGCCAGCCCAAACACGGTTCGGGACGAGCAGTACTTC
NA	TRBV11-2	TRBJ1-1	NA	CASSSGVRTEAFF	TGTGCCAGCAGCTCAGGGGTTAGGACTGAAGCTTTCTTT
many	TRBV11-2	TRBJ1-1	NA	CASSLGRGGTEAFF	TGTGCCAGCAGCCTGGGCCGGGGAGGCACTGAAGCTTTCTTT
many	TRBV2	TRBJ1-5	NA	CASNSGTLSNQPQHF	TGTGCCAGCAACTCCGGGACACTCAGCAATCAGCCCCAGCATTTT
many	TRBV12-3/TRBV12-4	TRBJ1-1	NA	CASSLAGLPNTEAFF	TGTGCCAGCAGTTTAGCGGGGCTCCCTAACACTGAAGCTTTCTTT
few	TRBV12-3/TRBV12-4	TRBJ2-3	NA	CASSPPGQNTDTQYF	TGTGCCAGCAGCCCACCGGGACAAAACACAGATACGCAGTATTTT
many	TRBV6-1	TRBJ2-5	TRBD1	CASSKKATGTGYQETQYF	TGTGCCAGCAGTAAAAAAGCCACCGGGACAGGGTACCAAGAGACCCAGTACTTC
many	TRBV28	TRBJ1-1	NA	CASSLVKGAGENTEAFF	TGTGCCAGCAGTTTAGTGAAGGGCGCCGGGGAGAACACTGAAGCTTTCTTT
NA	TRBV6-2/TRBV6-3	TRBJ1-1	NA	CASSFRSPPWGAFF	TGTGCCAGCAGTTTTAGATCCCCGCCGTGGGGAGCTTTCTTT
many	TRBV20-1	TRBJ2-5	NA	CSATTSLSQETQYF	TGCAGTGCTACGACTAGTTTAAGCCAAGAGACCCAGTACTTC
many	TRBV6-1	TRBJ1-1	TRBD1	CATLQGVLSEAFF	TGTGCCACCTTACAGGGGGTGTTGTCTGAAGCTTTCTTT
many	TRBV7-3	TRBJ2-4	NA	CASSLMRRGSSQTGAKNIQYF	TGTGCCAGCAGCTTAATGCGGCGCGGCTCTAGTCAAACCGGCGCCAAAAACATTCAGTACTTC
many	TRBV6-1	TRBJ2-5	TRBD1	CASSDRTGVETQYF	TGTGCCAGCAGTGACCGGACAGGGGTAGAGACCCAGTACTTC
NA	TRBV6-1	TRBJ1-1	NA	CASGGGRKTEAFF	TGTGCCAGCGGCGGTGGCAGAAAGACTGAAGCTTTCTTT
few	TRBV30	TRBJ1-2	NA	CAWSVGSGYTF	TGTGCCTGGAGTGTCGGGTCTGGCTACACCTTC